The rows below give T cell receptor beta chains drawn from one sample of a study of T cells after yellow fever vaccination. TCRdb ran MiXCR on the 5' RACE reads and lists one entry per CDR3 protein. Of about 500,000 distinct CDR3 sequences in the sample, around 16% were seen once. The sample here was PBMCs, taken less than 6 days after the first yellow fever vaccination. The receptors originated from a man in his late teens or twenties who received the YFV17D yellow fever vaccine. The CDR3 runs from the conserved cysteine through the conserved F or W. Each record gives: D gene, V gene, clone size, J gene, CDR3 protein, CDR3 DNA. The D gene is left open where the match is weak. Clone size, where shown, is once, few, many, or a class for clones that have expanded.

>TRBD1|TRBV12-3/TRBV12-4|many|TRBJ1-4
CASTGQGGKLFF
TGTGCCAGCACTGGACAGGGAGGAAAACTGTTTTTT
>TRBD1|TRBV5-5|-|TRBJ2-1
CASSFEGAGGEEQFF
TGTGCCAGCAGCTTCGAGGGGGCCGGCGGTGAGGAGCAGTTCTTC
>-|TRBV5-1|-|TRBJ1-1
CASNKGPPNTEAFF
TGCGCCAGCAACAAGGGTCCCCCGAACACTGAAGCTTTCTTT
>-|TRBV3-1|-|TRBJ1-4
CASSQDEEKLFF
TGTGCCAGCAGCCAAGATGAGGAAAAACTGTTTTTT
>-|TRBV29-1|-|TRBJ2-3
CSVEGGWADTQYF
TGCAGCGTTGAAGGGGGCTGGGCAGATACGCAGTATTTT
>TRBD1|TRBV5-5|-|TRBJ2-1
CASSRRQGIAYNEQFF
TGTGCCAGCAGCCGACGACAGGGGATAGCCTACAATGAGCAGTTCTTC
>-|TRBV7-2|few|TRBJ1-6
CASSAMYNSPLHF
TGTGCCAGCAGCGCGATGTATAATTCACCCCTCCACTTT
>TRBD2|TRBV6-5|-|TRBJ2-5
CASSYSSSGGMKTQYF
TGTGCCAGCAGTTACTCGTCTAGCGGGGGGATGAAGACCCAGTACTTC
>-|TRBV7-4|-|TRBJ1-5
CASSERQPREPQHF
TGTGCCAGCAGCGAGCGACAGCCTAGGGAGCCCCAGCATTTT
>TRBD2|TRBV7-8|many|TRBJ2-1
CASNAAGVLNEQFF
TGTGCCAGCAACGCTGCGGGGGTACTCAATGAGCAGTTCTTC
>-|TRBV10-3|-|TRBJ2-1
CAITAGPVDYNEQFF
TGTGCCATCACCGCCGGGCCCGTGGATTACAATGAGCAGTTCTTC
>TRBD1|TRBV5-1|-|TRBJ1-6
CASRTGQGNSPLHF
TGCGCCAGCAGGACGGGACAGGGTAATTCACCCCTCCACTTT
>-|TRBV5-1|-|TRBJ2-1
CASSSQNGGLNEQFF
TGCGCCAGCAGCTCACAAAACGGTGGGCTCAATGAGCAGTTCTTC
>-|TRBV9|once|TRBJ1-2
CASSVGPGTYGYTF
TGTGCCAGCAGCGTAGGCCCAGGGACATATGGCTACACCTTC
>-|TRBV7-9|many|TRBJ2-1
CASSGEGVSYNEQFF
TGTGCCAGCTCCGGCGAGGGGGTCTCCTACAATGAGCAGTTCTTC